This T cell receptor (beta chain) was sequenced during a study of follicular helper T cells after annual influenza vaccination. Study-level information: Some donors were sampled over the 2013-2014, 2014-2015 and 2015-2016 vaccinations.

Germline CDR1 reads SGHAT; CDR2 reads FQNNGV. J was trimmed by 11 bases and V by 0 bases; bases with no gene match: 6. This CDR3 is built from 13 residues. TCRB sequencing was done at Survey resolution level. The table came from immunoSEQ multiplex PCR; TCRdb's copy has only in-frame clones and leaves some out. The data show 9,500 or so clones, with 80% to 85% seen just once and roughly 4% held by the top ten. Time point denoted: 2015-2016 season, 7 days after influenza vaccination. No donor had influenza vaccine in the prior 6 months; all lived in the community. The rearrangement uses TRBV11-2 and TRBJ1-1; TRBD1 matches at 7 bases. The sequencing used CXCR5+ CD38- circulating T follicular helper cells from blood, collected 7 days after influenza vaccination. Subset indicated: circulating Tfh, non-naive CD4+CXCR5+PD-1+ (ICOS+CD38+ or ICOS-CD38-). This clonotype was obtained from an adult who received the influenza vaccine. This chain's CDR3 is CASSLDGTAIAFF. The CDR3 bases are TGTGCCAGCAGCTTAGACGGGACAGCTATTGCTTTCTTT. Combining the CDR3 with reference TRBV11-2 and TRBJ1-1 gives the whole variable domain EAGVAQSPRYKIIEKRQSVAFWCNPISGHATLYWYQQILGQGPKLLIQFQNNGVVDDSQLPKDRFSAERLKGVDSTLKIQPAKLEDSAVYLCASSLDGTAIAFFGQGTRLTVV.